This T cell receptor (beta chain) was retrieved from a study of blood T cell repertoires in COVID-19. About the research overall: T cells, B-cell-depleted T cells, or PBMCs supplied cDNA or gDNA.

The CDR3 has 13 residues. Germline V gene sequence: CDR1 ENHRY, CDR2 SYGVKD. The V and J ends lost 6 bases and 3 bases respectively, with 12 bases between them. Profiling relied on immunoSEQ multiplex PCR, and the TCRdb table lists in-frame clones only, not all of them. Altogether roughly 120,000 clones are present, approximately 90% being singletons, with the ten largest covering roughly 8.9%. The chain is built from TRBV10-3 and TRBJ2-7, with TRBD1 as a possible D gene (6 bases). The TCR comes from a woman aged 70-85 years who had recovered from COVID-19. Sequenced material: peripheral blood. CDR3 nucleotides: TGTGCCATCAGCAAGTCAGGGGTCTACGAGCAGTACTTC. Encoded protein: CAISKSGVYEQYF.